A selection of T cell receptor beta chains follows, all from one sample in a study of blood T cell repertoires in COVID-19. This table comes from immunoSEQ multiplex PCR, and its TCRdb copy is limited to in-frame clones, with some not included. The sample holds 300,000 to 350,000 clones, roughly 91% seen once. The sample taken for sequencing was PBMCs or T cells enriched from blood (not recorded which). The receptor set was obtained from a woman younger than 45 who had recovered from COVID-19. Both conserved end residues are part of each CDR3. D genes are given only for firm matches. A row's size may be missing; if present it is once, few, many or a size class.

DNA,CDR3,size,J,V,D
TGTGCCAGCAGTCACCACTCCACCGGGACAGGGGGGACTGAAGCTTTCTTT,CASSHHSTGTGGTEAFF,few,TRBJ1-1,TRBV6-6,TRBD1
TGTGCCAGCTCACCACCTGGGGCCCGCTATGGCTACACCTTC,CASSPPGARYGYTF,once,TRBJ1-2,TRBV18,NA
TGTGCCAGCAGCCAAGATGTACAGGTCGGCGGCTACACCTTC,CASSQDVQVGGYTF,NA,TRBJ1-2,TRBV3-1/TRBV3-2,NA
TGTGCCAGCAGCTTGACTGAGAACACCGGGGAGCTGTTTTTT,CASSLTENTGELFF,NA,TRBJ2-2,TRBV7-9,NA
TGTGCCAGCAGCTTAAGTGCTAGCTCCGACGGCACCGGGGAGCTGTTTTTT,CASSLSASSDGTGELFF,NA,TRBJ2-2,TRBV11-2,NA
TGTGCCAGCAGTCCGGGACAGGGGAGTATCCAGCCCCAGCATTTT,CASSPGQGSIQPQHF,NA,TRBJ1-5,TRBV6-5,TRBD1
TGCGCCAGCAGCTTGGTGGTCTTCCCCCTAGACAGGGCAGGAGAGACCCAGTACTTC,CASSLVVFPLDRAGETQYF,NA,TRBJ2-5,TRBV5-1,TRBD1
TGTGCCAGCAGCCTCGACAGGGTTCAAGAGACCCAGTACTTC,CASSLDRVQETQYF,NA,TRBJ2-5,TRBV2,TRBD1
TGTGCCAGTTTTTCAGGCCTCAGCTCCTACAATGAGCAGTTCTTC,CASFSGLSSYNEQFF,once,TRBJ2-1,TRBV19,NA
TGTGCCAGCAGCCCCGATAGCGGGACCGATTACAATGAGCAGTTCTTC,CASSPDSGTDYNEQFF,NA,TRBJ2-1,TRBV7-2,TRBD2
TGTGCCAGCCGTCAGGGGGACACCGGGGAGCTGTTTTTT,CASRQGDTGELFF,NA,TRBJ2-2,TRBV6-5,TRBD1
TGTGCCAGCAGCGTTAGCGGTAGCTCCTACAATGAGCAGTTCTTC,CASSVSGSSYNEQFF,NA,TRBJ2-1,TRBV9,NA
TGTGCCAGCAGCGCCGGGGACAGCGCTAATGAGCAGTTCTTC,CASSAGDSANEQFF,NA,TRBJ2-1,TRBV9,TRBD1
TGTGCCAGTGGGACACCCCGGGGGGGCACTGAAGCTTTCTTT,CASGTPRGGTEAFF,NA,TRBJ1-1,TRBV28,NA
TGCAGCGCCCAGCCGCTCGGGACTAGCAGGGAGTACTACAATGAGCAGTTCTTC,CSAQPLGTSREYYNEQFF,NA,TRBJ2-1,TRBV29-1,TRBD2
TGTGCCTGGAATATCAGGGGGTTCCATGGCTACACCTTC,CAWNIRGFHGYTF,NA,TRBJ1-2,TRBV30,TRBD1
TGTGCCAGCAGCCCAACCACCGGGACAGGGCTTGTTTACACCTTC,CASSPTTGTGLVYTF,NA,TRBJ1-2,TRBV6-2/TRBV6-3,TRBD1
TGTGCCATCAGTGTAGGGGGGGACTATGGCTACACCTTC,CAISVGGDYGYTF,NA,TRBJ1-2,TRBV10-3,NA